The sequence of this T cell receptor beta chain was determined in a study of OX40 agonist ivuxolimab in advanced cancers. Study in general: Ivuxolimab is an agonistic anti-OX40 (CD134) antibody, and patients were treated with it. Three partial responders included one hepatocellular carcinoma patient and two cutaneous melanoma patients. Regarding the study as a whole: In general, CD8+ T cells held more expanded clones than CD4+ did, on average. Antigen targets of the expanded peripheral T cells went undetermined.

The data were produced by immunoSEQ multiplex PCR, yet TCRdb's version contains in-frame clones alone and is incomplete. The sample has some 80,000 clones, roughly 83% seen once; the top ten hold approximately 6.9%. CDR1 is SGHNT and CDR2 is YYREEE in the germline V gene (reference sequence). V dropped 3 bases and J dropped 4; count of bases not matched to a gene: 3. This CDR3 comprises 14 residues. On this clone itself: Antigen: not known.

The rearrangement uses TRBV5-4 and TRBJ2-7; 11 bases are a match to TRBD1. The TCR comes from an adult with an advanced solid tumor such as melanoma, head and neck, liver or kidney cancer. Sample: CD4+ or CD8+ T cells sorted from blood, taken in a trial of the OX40 agonist ivuxolimab. Here the CDR3 DNA reads TGTGCCAGCAGCTGGGGGACAGGGGGTTACGAGCAGTACTTC. Protein: CASSWGTGGYEQYF.